This T cell receptor beta chain originates from a study of blood T cells in healthy people across ages. General study results and limits: Long-lived donors had more naive CD4+ cells and higher diversity than aged donors. Estimates of diversity drawn from one million T cells were considered underestimates.

V was clipped by 7 bases and J by 3 bases, with 18 bases between them. The germline gives CDR1 SEHNR, CDR2 FQNEAQ (reference sequence). The CDR3 is made up of 15 amino acids. This clonotype was seen many times. Its matching antigen is unknown. PCR was performed a second time for about 7 to 12 cycles using a sample-barcoded 5' primer and a J-beta primer mix. There were at least 2.5 million CDR3-containing paired-end reads obtained from each sample. MiXCR was run by TCRdb on the 5' RACE reads, yielding one entry per CDR3 protein. The repertoire has about 400,000 distinct CDR3 sequences, approximately 52% of them found once; the top ten carry under 60%.

The source of this sequence is a man aged 60 to 75 in good health. Material: blood. The chain links TRBV7-9 to TRBJ1-1; weak D call: TRBD1 (5 bases). The CDR3 nucleotides are TGTGCCAGCAACCCCCTGCAGGGCCTATACACTGAAGCTTTCTTT. It encodes CASNPLQGLYTEAFF. The whole variable domain, remainder taken from reference TRBV7-9 and TRBJ1-1, is DTGVSQNPRHKITKRGQNVTFRCDPISEHNRLYWYRQTLGQGPEFLTYFQNEAQLEKSRLLSDRFSAERPKGSFSTLEIQRTEQGDSAMYLCASNPLQGLYTEAFFGQGTRLTVV.